The sequence of this T cell receptor (beta chain) was determined in a study of T cell responses to AZD1222 COVID-19 vaccine. Method: immunoSEQ multiplex PCR; TCRdb's copy keeps in-frame clones and lacks some. The sample shows 130,000 or so clones, 65% to 90% of them seen only once. From germline, CDR1 is SGHTA and CDR2 FQGNSA. Germline trimming cut 5 bases from V and 4 bases from J; bases unmatched to any gene: 16. This CDR3 contains 18 residues. The chain uses TRBV7-2 and TRBJ2-1, with 8 nucleotides matching TRBD2. The material was peripheral blood, obtained on day 0 of AZD1222 vaccination. The clonotype was recovered from an adult in good health. CDR3 nucleotide sequence: TGTGCCAGCAGCCTACTAAGGGGTACGCGGGGGGTTTACAATGAGCAGTTCTTC. Translating it yields CASSLLRGTRGVYNEQFF. Filled out from reference TRBV7-2 and TRBJ2-1, the complete variable domain reads GAGVSQSPSNKVTEKGKDVELRCDPISGHTALYWYRQSLGQGLEFLIYFQGNSAPDKSGLPSDRFSAERTGGSVSTLTIQRTQQEDSAVYLCASSLLRGTRGVYNEQFFGPGTRLTVL.